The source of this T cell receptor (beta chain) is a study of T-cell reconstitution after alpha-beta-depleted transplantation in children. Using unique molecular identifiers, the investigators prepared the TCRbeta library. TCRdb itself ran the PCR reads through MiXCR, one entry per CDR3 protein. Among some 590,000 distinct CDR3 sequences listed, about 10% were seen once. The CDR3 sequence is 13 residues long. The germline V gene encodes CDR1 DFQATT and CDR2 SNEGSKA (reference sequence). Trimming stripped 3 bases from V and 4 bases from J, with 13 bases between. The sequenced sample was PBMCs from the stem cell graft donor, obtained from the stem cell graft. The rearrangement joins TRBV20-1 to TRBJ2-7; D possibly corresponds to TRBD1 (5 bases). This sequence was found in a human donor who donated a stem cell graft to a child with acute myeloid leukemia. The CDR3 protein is CSASRRGGYEQYF. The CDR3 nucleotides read TGCAGTGCTAGCCGAAGGGGTGGGTACGAGCAGTACTTC.